What follows describes a single T cell receptor beta chain. CDR1 and CDR2 from the germline V gene are SGHTA and FQGTGA. V was cut by 3 bases and J by 5 bases, with 23 bases left in between. The CDR3 is 17 amino acids. The sample belongs to a study of T cell responses to AZD1222 COVID-19 vaccine. The repertoire was sequenced with immunoSEQ multiplex PCR; TCRdb's copy has only in-frame clones and lacks some. The data show roughly 180,000 clones, approximately 90% seen once. The material was peripheral blood, obtained on day 0 of AZD1222 vaccination. The V gene is TRBV7-3, the J gene TRBJ2-7; weak D call: TRBD1 (5 bases). This receptor was identified in an adult in good health. CDR3 bases: TGTGCCAGCAGCTTTATGAGCAACACGACAGTCAACCACGAGCAGTACGTC. It specifies CASSFMSNTTVNHEQYV.